Detailed here is one T cell receptor (beta chain). This sample is drawn from a study of blood T cell repertoires in COVID-19. Under the authors' procedure: Reference gene primers were amplified, and this amplification served to estimate nucleated cell counts. Clones were read by immunoSEQ multiplex PCR, and TCRdb kept only the in-frame ones, dropping some. That table furnishes V, J and clone size, whereas the DNA furnished D and trimming. The sample includes 190,000 or so clones, about 95% of them seen just once. Sequencing used peripheral blood. The receptor's source is a man aged 30-40 years with COVID-19, enrolled during active disease.

CDR3 bases: TGTGCCAGCAGCCAGACGGGGGGCTTGGAGACCCAGTACTTC. Its translation is CASSQTGGLETQYF. The rearrangement links TRBV9 to TRBJ2-5; a possible D gene is TRBD2 (7 bases). Per germline, CDR1 SGDLS and CDR2 YYNGEE. The germline V and J ends were trimmed by 4 bases and 5 bases, with 15 bases remaining between them. The CDR3 is 14 amino acids.